Below are 8 T cell receptor beta chains sequenced from a single sample in a study of CD8 T cells in ankylosing spondylitis. Study results and caveats: Among TCR beta sequences, a motif of under ten highly homologous variants appeared characteristic of ankylosing spondylitis blood.

TCRdb used MiXCR to reprocess the 5' RACE reads, holding one entry per CDR3 protein. The profile shows just under 550,000 distinct CDR3 sequences, roughly 13% of them singletons. Which antigens these TCRs recognize remains unknown. The source material was blood, either unsorted or a sorted T cell fraction (not recorded which). The receptors stem from a male donor with ankylosing spondylitis.

This clonotype appeared many times. The DNA of the CDR3 is TGCGCCAGCAGCGATCCGAGGACCGGGAGAAACGGCGGGGAGCTGTTTTTT. It is translated as CASSDPRTGRNGGELFF. The genes are TRBV5-1 and TRBJ2-2; maybe TRBD2 (6 bases). V lost 4 bases, J lost 7 bases, and 23 bases lay in between. CDR1 is SGHRS, CDR2 YFSETQ, per germline. The CDR3 has 17 amino acids.

This clonotype was picked up a small number of times. This sequence joins TRBV24-1 and TRBJ2-1; D call uncertain. Trimming took off 0 bases at V and 4 bases at J, with 3 bases between the two ends. The CDR3 length is 13 residues. Germline V gene sequence: CDR1 KGHDR, CDR2 SFDVKD. CDR3 sequence: CATSDLWYNEQFF. The DNA of the CDR3 is TGTGCCACCAGTGATTTGTGGTACAATGAGCAGTTCTTC.

Here the CDR3 reads CASSPSSKNTKNTEAFF. As DNA, the CDR3 is TGTGCCAGCTCACCGAGTTCCAAAAACACTAAGAACACTGAAGCTTTCTTT. The rearrangement links TRBV18 to TRBJ1-1; no clear D gene. V lost 3 bases to trimming and J lost 1 base, with 18 bases between them. Germline V lookup: CDR1 KGHSH, CDR2 LQKENI. The CDR3 is 17 residues long.

In nucleotides, the CDR3 is TGCGCCAGCAGCTTTAAGACAGGGGACACTGAAGCTTTCTTT. It is translated as CASSFKTGDTEAFF. The chain joins TRBV5-1 to TRBJ1-1; 8 bases are shared with TRBD1. V dropped 2 bases and J dropped 3; count of bases not matched to a gene: 3. The CDR3 length is 14 residues. Looked up from germline, CDR1 is SGHRS and CDR2 is YFSETQ.

Only a few counts were recorded for this clonotype. This rearrangement joins TRBV7-9 to TRBJ1-4; D gene ambiguous. Trimming removed 5 bases at V and 5 bases at J, with 15 bases between. Germline V gene sequence: CDR1 SEHNR, CDR2 FQNEAQ (reference sequence). The CDR3 loop spans 15 amino acids. CDR3 coding DNA: TGTGCCAGCAGCGTGGGTCGGCCTCTAAATGAAAAACTGTTTTTT. Protein sequence: CASSVGRPLNEKLFF.

At least ten counts were recorded for this clonotype. This chain connects TRBV5-1 to TRBJ1-2; possibly TRBD1 for D (5 bases). The germline V and J ends were trimmed by 0 bases and 4 bases, with 19 bases remaining between them. This CDR3 spans 17 amino acids. The germline V gene encodes CDR1 SGHRS and CDR2 YFSETQ. The CDR3 sequence is CASSLEGPGTASYGYTF. In DNA, the CDR3 is TGCGCCAGCAGCTTGGAAGGACCCGGGACGGCTTCCTATGGCTACACCTTC.

A few counts support this clonotype. The chain is built from TRBV11-2 and TRBJ2-2; D is ambiguous. Germline assignment: CDR1 SGHAT and CDR2 FQNNGV. Trimming pared 0 bases from V and 2 bases from J, leaving 13 bases between. This CDR3 comprises 17 residues. The CDR3 DNA sequence: TGTGCCAGCAGCTTAGACAGAATAGGGCTTAACACCGGGGAGCTGTTTTTT. Residues: CASSLDRIGLNTGELFF.

This clonotype was seen a handful of times. This chain joins TRBV10-3 and TRBJ2-1; D may be TRBD1 (5 bases). Germline values: CDR1 ENHRY, CDR2 SYGVKD. The V gene lost 10 bases and the J gene lost 5 bases, with 15 bases spanning the gap. This CDR3 contains 13 residues. For the CDR3, the DNA is TGTGCCAGCAGGGTACTTCTGGACAATGAGCAGTTCTTC. Its protein product is CASRVLLDNEQFF.